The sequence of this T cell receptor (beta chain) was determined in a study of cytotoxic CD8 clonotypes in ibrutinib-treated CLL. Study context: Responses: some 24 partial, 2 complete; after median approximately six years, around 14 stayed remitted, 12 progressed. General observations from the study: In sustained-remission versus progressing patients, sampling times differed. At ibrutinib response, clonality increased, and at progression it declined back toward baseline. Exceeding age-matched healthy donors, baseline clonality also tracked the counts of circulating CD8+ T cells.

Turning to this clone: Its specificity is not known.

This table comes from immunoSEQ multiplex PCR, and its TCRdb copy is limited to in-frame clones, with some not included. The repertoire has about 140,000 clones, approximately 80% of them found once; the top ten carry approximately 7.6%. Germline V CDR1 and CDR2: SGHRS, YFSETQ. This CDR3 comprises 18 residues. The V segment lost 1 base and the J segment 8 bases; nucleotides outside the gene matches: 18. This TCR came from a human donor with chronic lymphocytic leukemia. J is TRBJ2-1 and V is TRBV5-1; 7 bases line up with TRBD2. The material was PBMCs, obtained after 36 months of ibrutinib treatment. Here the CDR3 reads CASSLRLSSGSGGDEQFF. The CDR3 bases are TGCGCCAGCAGCTTGAGGTTGTCTAGCGGATCCGGCGGGGATGAGCAGTTCTTC.